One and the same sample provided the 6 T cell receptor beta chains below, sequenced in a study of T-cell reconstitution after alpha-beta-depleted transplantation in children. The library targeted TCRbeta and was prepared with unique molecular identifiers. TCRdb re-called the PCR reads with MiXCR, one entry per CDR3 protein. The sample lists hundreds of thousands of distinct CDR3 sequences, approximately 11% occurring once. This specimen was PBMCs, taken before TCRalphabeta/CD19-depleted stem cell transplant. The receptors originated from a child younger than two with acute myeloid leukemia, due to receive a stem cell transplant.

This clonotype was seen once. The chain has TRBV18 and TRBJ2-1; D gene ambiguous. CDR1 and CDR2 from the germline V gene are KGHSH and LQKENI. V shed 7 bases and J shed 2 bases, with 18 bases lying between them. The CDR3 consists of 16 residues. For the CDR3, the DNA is TGTGCCAGCTTGCCACCGATTGGGGTACCCTACAATGAGCAGTTCTTC. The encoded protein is CASLPPIGVPYNEQFF.

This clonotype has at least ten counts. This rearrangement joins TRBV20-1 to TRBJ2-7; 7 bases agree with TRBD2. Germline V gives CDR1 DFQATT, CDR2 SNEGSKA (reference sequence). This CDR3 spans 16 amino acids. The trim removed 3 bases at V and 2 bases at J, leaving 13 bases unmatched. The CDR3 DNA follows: TGCAGTGCTAGGGGAACTAGCGACAATCGTCCCTACGAGCAGTACTTC. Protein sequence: CSARGTSDNRPYEQYF.

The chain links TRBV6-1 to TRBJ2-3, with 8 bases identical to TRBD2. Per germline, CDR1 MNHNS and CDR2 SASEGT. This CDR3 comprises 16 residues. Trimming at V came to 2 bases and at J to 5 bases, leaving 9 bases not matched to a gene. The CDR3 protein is CASSEPGAGVRDTQYF. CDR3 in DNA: TGTGCCAGCAGTGAACCAGGAGCGGGAGTCAGAGATACGCAGTATTTT.

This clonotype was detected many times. CDR3 residues: CSTVDSSTDTQYF. The CDR3 DNA reads as TGCAGCACTGTAGACAGTAGCACAGATACGCAGTATTTT. The rearrangement joins TRBV29-1 to TRBJ2-3, with D perhaps TRBD1 (5 bases). Germline CDR1 and CDR2: SQVTM and ANQGSEA. Trimming removed 8 bases from V and 0 bases from J, with 12 bases in between. CDR3 size: 13 residues.

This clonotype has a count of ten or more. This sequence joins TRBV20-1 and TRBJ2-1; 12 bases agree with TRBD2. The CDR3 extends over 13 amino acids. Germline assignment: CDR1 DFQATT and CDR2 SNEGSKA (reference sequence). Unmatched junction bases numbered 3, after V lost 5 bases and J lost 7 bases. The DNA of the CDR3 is TGCAGTGCTTCAACTAGCGGGAGGAATGAGCAGTTCTTC. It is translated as CSASTSGRNEQFF.

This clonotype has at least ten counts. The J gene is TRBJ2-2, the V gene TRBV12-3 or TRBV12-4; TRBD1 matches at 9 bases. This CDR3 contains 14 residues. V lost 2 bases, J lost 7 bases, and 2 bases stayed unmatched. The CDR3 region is CASSLTGGVGELFF. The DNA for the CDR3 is TGTGCCAGCAGTTTAACAGGGGGCGTCGGGGAGCTGTTTTTT.